Listed below are T cell receptor beta chains from one sample, sequenced in a study of blood T cell repertoires in COVID-19. TCRdb keeps only in-frame clones here, not all; method: immunoSEQ multiplex PCR. The sample contains 100,000 to 150,000 clones, approximately 86% of which appear only once. The sample comprised peripheral blood. The receptor source for this set is a woman in her sixties or seventies with COVID-19, enrolled during active disease. The CDR3 runs from the conserved cysteine through the conserved F or W. D genes are given only for firm matches. Expanded clones get a size class; other rows say once, few or many, or leave the size out.

.,TRBV5-1,TRBD1,TRBJ2-1,TGCGCCAGCAGCCCCCCCCGGACAGGGGAGTACAATGAGCAGTTCTTC,CASSPPRTGEYNEQFF
.,TRBV19,TRBD1,TRBJ2-5,TGTGCCAGTAGTATGACCCGGGACAGGGTCGAGACCCAGTACTTC,CASSMTRDRVETQYF
.,TRBV19,TRBD1,TRBJ1-2,TGTGCCAGTACTCCGACAGGGGGACAATTGGGCTACACCTTC,CASTPTGGQLGYTF
.,TRBV28,.,TRBJ1-1,TGTGCCAGCAGTTCGGGGTACACTGAAGCTTTCTTT,CASSSGYTEAFF
.,TRBV28,.,TRBJ2-1,TGTGCCAGCACGACACAGGGAATCAAGGGAAGGTTCTTC,CASTTQGIKGRFF
.,TRBV4-2,TRBD1,TRBJ1-2,TGTGCCAGCACCGACATGCAGGGGGGTAACTATGGCTACACCTTC,CASTDMQGGNYGYTF
.,TRBV6-6,TRBD1,TRBJ2-7,TGTGCCAGCAGTTACTCCCCGGGACAGGGGTCCGAGCAGTACTTC,CASSYSPGQGSEQYF
.,TRBV11-3,.,TRBJ2-2,TGTGCCAGCAGCTTAGATGGTGGGGGCGCCGGGGAGCTGTTTTTT,CASSLDGGGAGELFF
.,TRBV4-1,TRBD2,TRBJ2-3,TGCGCCAGCAGCCACCCTTTCCTAGCGGGGGGATCAGATACGCAGTATTTT,CASSHPFLAGGSDTQYF
.,TRBV28,TRBD1,TRBJ1-6,TGTGCCAGCAGACGGGACAGGGGCGGTGGTTCACCCCTCCACTTT,CASRRDRGGGSPLHF
once,TRBV5-6,.,TRBJ2-3,TGTGCCAGCAGTCGGGCCGGGGGAAGCACAGATACGCAGTATTTT,CASSRAGGSTDTQYF
.,TRBV30,TRBD2,TRBJ2-1,TGTGCCTGGAGTACCGCGGGAGGAGGGCCCTACAATGAGCAGTTCTTC,CAWSTAGGGPYNEQFF
.,TRBV6-5,.,TRBJ1-5,TGTGCCAGCAGTTACGGGCAGGGTCATCAGCCCCAGCATTTT,CASSYGQGHQPQHF
.,TRBV27,.,TRBJ1-2,TGTGCCAGCAGTCCTCAGGGCTCACTTAACTATGGCTACACCTTC,CASSPQGSLNYGYTF
.,TRBV29-1,.,TRBJ1-2,TGCAGCGTTGTGGCCGGCGGCTACTACACCTTC,CSVVAGGYYTF
.,TRBV19,TRBD1,TRBJ2-1,TGTGCCAGTAGGGGACAGGGAAGCTACAATGAGCAGTTCTTC,CASRGQGSYNEQFF
.,TRBV9,TRBD2,TRBJ2-7,TGTGCCAGCAGCGCCGGGACTAGATCCTACGAGCAGTACTTC,CASSAGTRSYEQYF
.,TRBV6-1,.,TRBJ1-6,TGTGCCAGCAGTGAAGGCAGCTCCTATAATTCACCCCTCCACTTT,CASSEGSSYNSPLHF
.,TRBV2,TRBD1,TRBJ1-2,TGTGCCAGCAGGGCAGGGGGTATCTATGGCTACACCTTC,CASRAGGIYGYTF
few,TRBV29-1,TRBD1,TRBJ1-3,TGCAGCGTTGAAACAGGGGGTTCTGGAAACACCATATATTTT,CSVETGGSGNTIYF
.,TRBV9,.,TRBJ2-2,TGTGCCAGCAGCGTATCTAGTCCCGGGGAGCTGTTTTTT,CASSVSSPGELFF
.,TRBV5-1,.,TRBJ1-2,TGCGCCAGCAGCTTGGGCACAAACTATGGCTACACCTTC,CASSLGTNYGYTF
.,TRBV5-8,TRBD2,TRBJ2-3,TGTGCCAGCAGTGCCGGACTAGCGGTTGACACAGATACGCAGTATTTT,CASSAGLAVDTDTQYF
.,TRBV28,.,TRBJ2-1,TGTGCCAGCAGTAGTTCCCTAGCGGATAAGGGGGATGAGCAGTTCTTC,CASSSSLADKGDEQFF
.,TRBV11-2,.,TRBJ1-3,TGTGCCAGCAGCGTGCAGGGGTCGCTGGAAAACACCATATATTTT,CASSVQGSLENTIYF
.,TRBV7-6,TRBD2,TRBJ2-5,TGTGCCAGCAGCGACCGACTAGCGGGGACGAAACAAGAGACCCAGTACTTC,CASSDRLAGTKQETQYF